A single sample gave rise to the 8 T cell receptor beta chains below, sequenced in a study of T-cell reconstitution after alpha-beta-depleted transplantation in children. The authors prepared the TCRbeta library with unique molecular identifiers. TCRdb processed the PCR reads anew with MiXCR; each CDR3 protein has one entry. This table has 640,000 or so distinct CDR3 sequences, around a sixth appearing once. Here the sequenced sample was PBMCs from the stem cell graft donor, taken from the stem cell graft. The source is a human donor who donated a stem cell graft to a child with acute myeloid leukemia.

This clonotype was counted between two and nine times. The chain uses TRBV5-1 and TRBJ1-1; D remains unclear. The ends were cut back, 0 bases at V and 4 bases at J, with 19 bases in the middle. Per germline, CDR1 SGHRS and CDR2 YFSETQ. CDR3 length equals 17 residues. Here the CDR3 DNA reads TGCGCCAGCAGCTTGGCACCCGGGAACACGGGTCTCACTGAAGCTTTCTTT. It translates to CASSLAPGNTGLTEAFF. Together with reference TRBV5-1 and TRBJ1-1, the CDR3 gives the full variable domain: KAGVTQTPRYLIKTRGQQVTLSCSPISGHRSVSWYQQTPGQGLQFLFEYFSETQRNKGNFPGRFSGRQFSNSRSEMNVSTLELGDSALYLCASSLAPGNTGLTEAFFGQGTRLTVV.

This chain joins TRBV3-1 and TRBJ1-6; D unresolved. CDR3 length: 15 amino acids. Germline assignment: CDR1 LGHDT and CDR2 YNNKEL (reference sequence). V was clipped by 1 base and J by 4 bases, with 8 bases between them. CDR3: CASSQGTGYNSPLHF. CDR3 nucleotides: TGTGCCAGCAGCCAAGGAACGGGGTATAATTCACCCCTCCACTTT.

This clonotype was observed a few times. This chain connects TRBV7-3 to TRBJ2-1; 11 bases agree with TRBD2. Germline CDR1 SGHTA, CDR2 FQGTGA. This CDR3 has 17 residues. The V and J ends lost 4 bases and 6 bases, in that order; junction bases with no gene match: 11. The CDR3 bases are TGTGCCAGCAGCTCGATAGGGACTAGCGGTCCAGTCAATGAGCAGTTCTTC. This gives the protein CASSSIGTSGPVNEQFF.

The chain carries TRBV12-3 or TRBV12-4 and TRBJ1-5; D possibly corresponds to TRBD1 (5 bases). The CDR3 length is 14 residues. Trimming took off 1 base at V and 7 bases at J, with 11 bases between the two ends. This CDR3 is CASSLGREGQPQHF. The CDR3 DNA is TGTGCCAGCAGTTTAGGGCGGGAGGGGCAGCCCCAGCATTTT.

This clonotype has ten or more counts. The gene calls are TRBV6-1 and TRBJ2-1; 9 bases fit TRBD1. In germline, CDR1 is MNHNS, CDR2 SASEGT. With V trimmed by 5 bases and J by 6 bases, 5 bases remained unmatched. The CDR3 has 14 amino acids. The CDR3 DNA reads as TGTGCCAGCAGTATGGGACAGGGTTCCAATGAGCAGTTCTTC. It encodes CASSMGQGSNEQFF.

In its sample, this clonotype was seen a few times. The V gene is TRBV7-6, the J gene TRBJ2-3; no firm D call. V lost 8 bases, J lost 4 bases, and 19 bases lay in between. The CDR3 runs 15 residues. The germline V gene encodes CDR1 SGHVS and CDR2 FNYEAQ. For the CDR3, the DNA is TGTGCCAGCTCATTACGGGCCCCGTGGGCAGATACGCAGTATTTT. Translation: CASSLRAPWADTQYF.

This sequence joins TRBV7-3 and TRBJ2-1; 11 bases line up with TRBD2. After removal of 1 base from V and 8 bases from J, the junction contained 7 bases not matched to a gene. Germline V gene data show CDR1 as SGHTA and CDR2 as FQGTGA. This CDR3 contains 16 residues. The CDR3 reads CASSLRTSGGKDEQFF. The CDR3 bases are TGTGCCAGCAGCTTAAGAACTAGCGGGGGTAAGGATGAGCAGTTCTTC.

The chain employs TRBV7-6 and TRBJ2-2, with 7 bases aligning to TRBD2. The CDR3 consists of 15 residues. Unmatched junction bases numbered 3, after V lost 3 bases and J lost 2 bases. CDR1 and CDR2 (germline): SGHVS, FNYEAQ. CDR3 bases: TGTGCCAGCAGCTTCCGGGGGGTCAACACCGGGGAGCTGTTTTTT. Residues: CASSFRGVNTGELFF.